This TCR beta chain was documented in a study of CD8 T cells in ankylosing spondylitis. Preparation of TCR beta libraries was done by quantitative 5'-RACE with molecular barcodes. Via MiXCR, TCRdb re-called the 5' RACE reads, giving one row per CDR3 protein. The table includes about 540,000 distinct CDR3 sequences, roughly 13% detected once. Germline values: CDR1 SNHLY, CDR2 FYNNEI. The CDR3 totals 14 residues. V dropped 6 bases and J dropped 6 bases, with 17 bases sitting between them. General study results and limits: Researchers report that disease-linked clones proved CD8+ and relatively rare in peripheral blood. Researchers reportedly found disease-linked clones significantly enriched in matched ankylosing spondylitis synovial fluid. Seemingly characteristic of ankylosing spondylitis blood was a TCR beta motif consisting of eight highly homologous variants. Before this, some motif variants had been reported in reactive arthritis synovial fluid and blood.

As regards this clonotype: Antigen: not known.

The receptor's source is a male donor with ankylosing spondylitis. The sequenced sample was blood, either unsorted or a sorted T cell fraction (not recorded which). The chain joins TRBV2 to TRBJ1-2; possible D gene TRBD1, 6 bases. The CDR3 DNA is TGTGCCAGCAGCCCACAGGGTCGGGGCGATGGCTACACCTTC. This codes for CASSPQGRGDGYTF.